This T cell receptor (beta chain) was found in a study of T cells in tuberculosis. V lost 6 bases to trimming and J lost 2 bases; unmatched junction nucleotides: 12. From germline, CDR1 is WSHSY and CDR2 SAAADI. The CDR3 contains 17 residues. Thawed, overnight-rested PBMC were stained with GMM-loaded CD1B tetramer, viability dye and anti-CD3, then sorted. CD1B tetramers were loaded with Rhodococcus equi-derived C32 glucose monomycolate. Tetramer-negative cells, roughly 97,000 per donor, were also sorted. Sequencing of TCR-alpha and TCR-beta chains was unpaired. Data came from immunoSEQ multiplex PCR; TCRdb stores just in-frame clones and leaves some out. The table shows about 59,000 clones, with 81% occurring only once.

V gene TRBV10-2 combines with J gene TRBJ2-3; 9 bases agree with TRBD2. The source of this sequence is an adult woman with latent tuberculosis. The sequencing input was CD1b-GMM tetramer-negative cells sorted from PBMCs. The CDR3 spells CASSKAGRGGTTDTQYF. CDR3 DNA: TGCGCCAGCAGCAAGGCGGGGCGGGGGGGTACCACAGATACGCAGTATTTT.